Listed here are 9 T cell receptor beta chains from one sample, sequenced in a study of radiation and T cells in renal cell carcinoma. Time point reported: baseline pretreatment blood. Treatment of the sample: 15 Gy SBRT to primary tumor, nephrectomy 4 weeks later. Data came from immunoSEQ multiplex PCR; TCRdb stores just in-frame clones and leaves some out. The table shows about 140,000 clones, with 75% to 90% occurring only once. The source was blood, collected from a patient whose treatment included radiotherapy and nephrectomy. All receptors come from a woman aged 45-60 years with renal cell carcinoma.

The chain links TRBV7-2 to TRBJ2-2; 9 bases line up with TRBD1. Unmatched junction bases numbered 5, after V lost 4 bases and J lost 8 bases. CDR1 and CDR2 (germline): SGHTA, FQGNSA. The CDR3 is 14 residues long. The CDR3 loop reads CASSSGTGLGELFF. The CDR3, as DNA: TGTGCCAGCAGCTCCGGGACAGGGTTAGGGGAGCTGTTTTTT.

The chain recombines TRBV18 with TRBJ1-6, with 7 bases that match TRBD1. From germline, CDR1 is KGHSH and CDR2 LQKENI. The CDR3 totals 15 residues. V was clipped by 2 bases and J by 7 bases; unmatched bases: 5. In nucleotides, the CDR3 is TGTGCCAGCTCACCAGGGACAGCACTGAATTCACCCCTCCACTTT. It encodes CASSPGTALNSPLHF.

This chain uses TRBV30 with TRBJ1-3; 7 positions agree with TRBD1. CDR1 and CDR2 from the germline V gene are GTSNPN and SVGIG (reference sequence). Trimming took 1 base from V and 7 from J; bases not matched to a gene: 4. The CDR3 consists of 13 residues. The CDR3 spells CAWSAGTANTIYF. The DNA of the CDR3 is TGTGCCTGGAGTGCTGGGACAGCCAACACCATATATTTT.

The V gene is TRBV9, the J gene TRBJ2-1; tentative D call: TRBD1 (6 bases). The CDR3 runs 15 residues. Looked up from germline, CDR1 is SGDLS and CDR2 is YYNGEE. With 0 bases removed from V and 2 bases from J, the gap between germline ends came to 9 bases. CDR3 sequence: CASSVGRGTYNEQFF. DNA for the CDR3: TGTGCCAGCAGCGTAGGCAGGGGTACCTACAATGAGCAGTTCTTC.

CDR3 residues: CASTDRENEKLFF. CDR3 coding DNA: TGCGCCAGCACCGACAGGGAGAATGAAAAACTGTTTTTT. The chain is built from TRBV10-2 and TRBJ1-4, with TRBD1 matching over 7 bases. J gave up 5 bases and V 7 bases, and 4 bases lay outside the gene matches. In germline, CDR1 is WSHSY, CDR2 SAAADI. CDR3 length equals 13 residues.

The gene calls are TRBV30 and TRBJ1-3; D uncertain. Trimming removed 0 bases at V and 8 bases at J, with 11 bases between. CDR1 and CDR2 from the germline V gene are GTSNPN and SVGIG (reference sequence). The CDR3 is 13 amino acids. In DNA, the CDR3 is TGTGCCTGGAGTGTACTACGGGCATACACCATATATTTT. Translated, it gives CAWSVLRAYTIYF.

This clone was observed once. The chain combines TRBV18 with TRBJ2-6, with TRBD1 identical over 9 bases. This CDR3 spans 18 amino acids. Germline V CDR1 and CDR2: KGHSH, LQKENI. The trim removed 4 bases at V and 4 bases at J, leaving 11 bases unmatched. The chain's CDR3 is CASSLRQGVEWGANVLTF. The CDR3 DNA is TGTGCCAGCTCACTCCGACAGGGGGTTGAGTGGGGGGCCAACGTCCTGACTTTC.

The chain recombines TRBV7-2 with TRBJ1-5; no clear D. The V gene lost 1 base and the J gene lost 7 bases, with 8 bases spanning the gap. The CDR3 has 13 amino acids. CDR1 and CDR2 from the germline V gene are SGHTA and FQGNSA. The CDR3 loop is CASSLEFSQPQHF. CDR3 DNA: TGTGCCAGCAGCTTAGAGTTTTCGCAGCCCCAGCATTTT. Using reference TRBV7-2 and TRBJ1-5 for the parts outside the CDR3, the full variable domain is GAGVSQSPSNKVTEKGKDVELRCDPISGHTALYWYRQSLGQGLEFLIYFQGNSAPDKSGLPSDRFSAERTGGSVSTLTIQRTQQEDSAVYLCASSLEFSQPQHFGDGTRLSIL.

The chain uses TRBV15 and TRBJ1-6; D gene unclear. Germline CDR1 LNHNV, CDR2 YYDKDF (reference sequence). This CDR3 has 16 residues. Trimming left V 0 bases short and J 7 bases short, with 13 bases between. The CDR3 sequence is CATSRDLGKLNSPLHF. The CDR3 DNA follows: TGTGCCACCAGCAGAGATCTCGGCAAGTTGAATTCACCCCTCCACTTT.